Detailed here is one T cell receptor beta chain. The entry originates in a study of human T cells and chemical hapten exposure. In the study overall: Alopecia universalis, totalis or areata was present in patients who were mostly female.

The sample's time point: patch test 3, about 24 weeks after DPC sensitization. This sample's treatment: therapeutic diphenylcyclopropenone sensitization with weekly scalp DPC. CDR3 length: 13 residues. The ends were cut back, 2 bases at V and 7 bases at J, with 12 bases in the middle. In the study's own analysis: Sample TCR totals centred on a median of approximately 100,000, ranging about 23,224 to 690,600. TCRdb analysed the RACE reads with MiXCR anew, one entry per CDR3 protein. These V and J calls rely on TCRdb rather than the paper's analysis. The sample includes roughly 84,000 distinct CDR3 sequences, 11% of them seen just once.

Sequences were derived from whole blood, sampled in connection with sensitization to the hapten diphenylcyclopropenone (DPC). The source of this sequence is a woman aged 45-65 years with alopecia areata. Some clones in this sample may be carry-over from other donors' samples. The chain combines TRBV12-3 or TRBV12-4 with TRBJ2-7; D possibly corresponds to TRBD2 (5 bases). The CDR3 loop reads CASSLTLTGEQYF. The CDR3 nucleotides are TGTGCCAGCAGTTTAACCCTGACGGGGGAGCAGTACTTC.